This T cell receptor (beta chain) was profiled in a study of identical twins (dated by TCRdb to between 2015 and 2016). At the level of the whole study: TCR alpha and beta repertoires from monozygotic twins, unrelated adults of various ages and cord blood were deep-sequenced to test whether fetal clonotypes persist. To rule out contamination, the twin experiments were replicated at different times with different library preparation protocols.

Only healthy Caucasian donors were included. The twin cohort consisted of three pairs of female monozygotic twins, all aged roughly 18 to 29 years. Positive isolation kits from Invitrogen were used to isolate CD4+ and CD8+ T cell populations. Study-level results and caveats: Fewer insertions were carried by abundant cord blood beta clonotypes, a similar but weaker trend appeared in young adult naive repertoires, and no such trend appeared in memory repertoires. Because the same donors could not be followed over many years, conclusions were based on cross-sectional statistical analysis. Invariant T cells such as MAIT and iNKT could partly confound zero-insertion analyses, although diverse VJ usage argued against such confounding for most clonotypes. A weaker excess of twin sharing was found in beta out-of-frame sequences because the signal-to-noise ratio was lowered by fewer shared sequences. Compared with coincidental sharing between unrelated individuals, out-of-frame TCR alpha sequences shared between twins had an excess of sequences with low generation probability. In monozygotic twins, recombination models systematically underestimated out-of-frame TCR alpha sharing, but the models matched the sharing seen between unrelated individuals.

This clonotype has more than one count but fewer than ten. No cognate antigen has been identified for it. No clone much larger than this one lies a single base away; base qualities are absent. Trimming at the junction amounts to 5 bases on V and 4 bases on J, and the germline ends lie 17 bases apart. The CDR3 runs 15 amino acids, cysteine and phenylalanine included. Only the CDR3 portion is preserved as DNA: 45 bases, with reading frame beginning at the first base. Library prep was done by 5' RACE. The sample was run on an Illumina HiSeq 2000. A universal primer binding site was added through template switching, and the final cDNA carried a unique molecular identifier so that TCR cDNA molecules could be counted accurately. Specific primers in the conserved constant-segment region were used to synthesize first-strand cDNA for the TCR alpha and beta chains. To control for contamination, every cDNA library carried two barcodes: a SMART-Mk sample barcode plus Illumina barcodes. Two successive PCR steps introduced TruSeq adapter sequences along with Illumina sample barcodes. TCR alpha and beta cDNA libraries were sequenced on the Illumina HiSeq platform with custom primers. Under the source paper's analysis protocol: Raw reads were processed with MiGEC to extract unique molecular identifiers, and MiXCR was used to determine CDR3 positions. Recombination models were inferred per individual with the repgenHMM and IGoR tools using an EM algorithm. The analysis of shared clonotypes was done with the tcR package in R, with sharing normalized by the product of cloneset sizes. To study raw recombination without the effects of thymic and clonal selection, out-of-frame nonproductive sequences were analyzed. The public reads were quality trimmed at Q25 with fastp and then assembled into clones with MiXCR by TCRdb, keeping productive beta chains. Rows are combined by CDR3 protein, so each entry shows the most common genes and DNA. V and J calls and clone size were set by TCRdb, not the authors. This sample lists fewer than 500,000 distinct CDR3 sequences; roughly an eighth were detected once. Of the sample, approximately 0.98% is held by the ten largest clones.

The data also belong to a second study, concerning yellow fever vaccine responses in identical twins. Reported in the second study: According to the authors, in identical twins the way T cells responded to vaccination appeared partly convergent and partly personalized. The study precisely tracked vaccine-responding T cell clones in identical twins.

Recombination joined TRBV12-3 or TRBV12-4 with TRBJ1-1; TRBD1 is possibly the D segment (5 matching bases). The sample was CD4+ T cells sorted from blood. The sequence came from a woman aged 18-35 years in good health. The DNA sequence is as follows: TGTGCCAGCAGTCCCGGGACCCCAGCGGGCACTGAAGCTTTCTTT. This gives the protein CASSPGTPAGTEAFF.